A single sample gave rise to the 9 T cell receptor beta chains below, sequenced in a study of T cell responses to AZD1222 COVID-19 vaccine (dated by TCRdb to the early 2020s). Libraries were constructed by the immunoSEQ multiplex PCR assay. Held by TCRdb, this immuneACCESS table contains in-frame sequences only and omits some clones. Under half of the omission traces to an unresolved V gene where checked; the cause of the rest is unknown. Present in this sample are about 190,000 clones, approximately 91% of which were seen just once. The top ten clones comprise 0.75% to 1% of the sample. The sample's time point label is to be understood as: baseline before first vaccination. The specimen comprised peripheral blood, sampled on day 0 of AZD1222 vaccination. The receptors shown here come from an adult in good health.

This clone was recorded a few times. The rearrangement uses TRBV7-3 and TRBJ2-1, with 8 bases fitting TRBD2. CDR1 and CDR2 (germline): SGHTA, FQGTGA. The CDR3 runs 14 residues. The V and J ends lost 5 bases and 5 bases, in that order; junction bases with no gene match: 5. The CDR3 region is CASSPGLAHNEQFF. The DNA of the CDR3 is TGTGCCAGCAGCCCCGGACTAGCCCACAATGAGCAGTTCTTC.

V and J are TRBV2 and TRBJ2-1; TRBD1 matches at 8 bases. The V and J ends lost 6 bases and 9 bases, in that order; junction bases with no gene match: 7. The V gene's germline CDR1 is SNHLY and CDR2 FYNNEI. The CDR3 covers 13 residues. The CDR3 nucleotides are TGTGCCAGCAGGGCGACAGGGGCGGGTGAGCAGTTCTTC. It translates to CASRATGAGEQFF.

V gene TRBV19 combines with J gene TRBJ2-1; 8 bases agree with TRBD1. The trim removed 7 bases at V and 9 bases at J, leaving 17 bases unmatched. Germline assignment: CDR1 LNHDA and CDR2 SQIVND (reference sequence). The CDR3 runs 16 residues. The CDR3 DNA follows: TGTGCCAGTATCCGCAAAGCAGGGGGCGTATTAAGTGAGCAGTTCTTC. It encodes CASIRKAGGVLSEQFF.

This rearrangement joins TRBV7-9 to TRBJ2-3, with a tentative D call TRBD2 (6 bases). Looked up from germline, CDR1 is SEHNR and CDR2 is FQNEAQ (reference sequence). The CDR3 spans 10 residues. V was cut by 8 bases and J by 9 bases, with 9 bases left in between. CDR3 in amino acids: CASGGWTQYF. Written as DNA, the CDR3 is TGTGCCAGCGGGGGGTGGACGCAGTATTTT.

V and J are TRBV19 and TRBJ2-1; TRBD2 matches 7 bases. V gave up 1 base and J gave up 9 bases; unmatched junction bases: 0. CDR3 length: 12 residues. The germline CDR1 and CDR2 sequences are LNHDA and SQIVND (reference sequence). CDR3 in amino acids: CASSIGGGEQFF. The CDR3 DNA sequence: TGTGCCAGTAGTATAGGGGGGGGTGAGCAGTTCTTC.

The CDR3 nucleotides read TGTGCCAGCACCGTCTGGGACAGGGGGCGGGCTGAAGCTTTCTTT. It codes for CASTVWDRGRAEAFF. The chain employs TRBV28 and TRBJ1-1; 12 bases line up with TRBD1. This CDR3 is built from 15 residues. CDR1 MDHEN and CDR2 SYDVKM come from the germline V gene. After removal of 7 bases from V and 6 bases from J, the junction contained 9 bases not matched to a gene.

The chain is built from TRBV9 and TRBJ1-3, with a tentative D call TRBD1 (5 bases). The ends were cut back, 3 bases at V and 7 bases at J, with 20 bases in the middle. Germline lookup yields CDR1 SGDLS and CDR2 YYNGEE. CDR3 size: 16 residues. The CDR3 DNA sequence: TGTGCCAGCAGCGGAGCCTCAGAGGGGATACGGAACACCATATATTTT. Amino acids: CASSGASEGIRNTIYF.

The gene calls are TRBV2 and TRBJ1-3, with TRBD1 matching over 7 bases. J lost 2 bases, V lost 5 bases, and 15 bases had no gene match. The germline V gene has CDR1 SNHLY and CDR2 FYNNEI. CDR3 length: 18 residues. The CDR3 DNA follows: TGTGCCAGCAGTTCCCGGGACAGACACCCCTATCCTGGAAACACCATATATTTT. Its translation is CASSSRDRHPYPGNTIYF.

This rearrangement joins TRBV3-1 (or the pseudogene TRBV3-2) to TRBJ1-4; D perhaps matches TRBD1 (5 bases). Trimming removed 1 base from V and 1 base from J, with 13 bases in between. The CDR3 totals 17 residues. Germline lookup yields CDR1 LGHDT and CDR2 YNNKEL (reference sequence). The CDR3 is CASSQVGSGGTNEKLFF. The CDR3 DNA is TGTGCCAGCAGCCAAGTAGGATCGGGGGGAACTAATGAAAAACTGTTTTTT.